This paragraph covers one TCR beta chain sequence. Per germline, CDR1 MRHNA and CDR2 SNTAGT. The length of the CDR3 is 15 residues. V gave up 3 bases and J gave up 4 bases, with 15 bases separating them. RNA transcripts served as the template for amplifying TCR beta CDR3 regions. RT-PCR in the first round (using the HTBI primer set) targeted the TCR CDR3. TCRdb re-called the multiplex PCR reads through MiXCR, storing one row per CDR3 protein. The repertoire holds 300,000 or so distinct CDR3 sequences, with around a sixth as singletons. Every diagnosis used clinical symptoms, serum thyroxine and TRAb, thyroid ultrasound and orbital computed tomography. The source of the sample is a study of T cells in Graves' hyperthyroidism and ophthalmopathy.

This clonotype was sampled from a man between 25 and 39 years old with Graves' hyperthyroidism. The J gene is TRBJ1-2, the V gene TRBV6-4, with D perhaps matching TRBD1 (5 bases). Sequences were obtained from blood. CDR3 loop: CASSERAGPGYGYTF. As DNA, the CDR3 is TGTGCCAGCAGTGAAAGGGCAGGGCCGGGCTATGGCTACACCTTC.